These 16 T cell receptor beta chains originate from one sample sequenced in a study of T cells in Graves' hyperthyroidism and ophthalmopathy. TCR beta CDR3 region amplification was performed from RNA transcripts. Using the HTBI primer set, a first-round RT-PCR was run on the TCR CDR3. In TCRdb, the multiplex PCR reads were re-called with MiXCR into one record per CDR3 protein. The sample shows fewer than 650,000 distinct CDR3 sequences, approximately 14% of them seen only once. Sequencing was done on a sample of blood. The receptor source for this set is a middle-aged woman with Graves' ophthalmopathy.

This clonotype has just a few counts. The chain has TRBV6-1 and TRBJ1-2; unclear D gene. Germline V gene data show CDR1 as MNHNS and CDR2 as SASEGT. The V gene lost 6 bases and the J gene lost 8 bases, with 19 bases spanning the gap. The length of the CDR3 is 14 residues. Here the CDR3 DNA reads TGTGCCAGCAGGCCAAATGACCCCCCGTCGGGCTACACCTTC. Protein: CASRPNDPPSGYTF.

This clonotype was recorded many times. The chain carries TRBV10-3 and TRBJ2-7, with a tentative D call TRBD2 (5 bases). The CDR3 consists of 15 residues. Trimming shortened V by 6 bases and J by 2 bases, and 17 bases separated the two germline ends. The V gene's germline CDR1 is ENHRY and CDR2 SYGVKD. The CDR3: CAIRREAESAYEQYF. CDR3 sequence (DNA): TGTGCCATCAGAAGAGAAGCGGAGAGTGCCTACGAGCAGTACTTC.

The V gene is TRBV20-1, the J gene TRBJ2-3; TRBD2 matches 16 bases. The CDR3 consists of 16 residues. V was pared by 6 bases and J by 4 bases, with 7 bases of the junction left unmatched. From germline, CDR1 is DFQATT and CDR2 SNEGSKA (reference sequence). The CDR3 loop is CSAADGTSGRADTQYF. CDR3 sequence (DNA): TGCAGTGCGGCGGACGGGACTAGCGGGAGGGCAGATACGCAGTATTTT.

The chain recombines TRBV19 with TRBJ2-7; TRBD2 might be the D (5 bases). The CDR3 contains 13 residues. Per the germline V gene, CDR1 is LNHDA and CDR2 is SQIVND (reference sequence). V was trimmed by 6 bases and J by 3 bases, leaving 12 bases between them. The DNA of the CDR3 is TGTGCCAGTAGCCCCTCTAGCAACTACGAGCAGTACTTC. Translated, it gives CASSPSSNYEQYF.

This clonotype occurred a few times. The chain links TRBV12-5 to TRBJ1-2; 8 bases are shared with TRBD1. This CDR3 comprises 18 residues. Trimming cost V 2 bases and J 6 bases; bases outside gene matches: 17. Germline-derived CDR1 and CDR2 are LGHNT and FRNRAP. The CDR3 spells CASGLWVYIQGDVNGYTF. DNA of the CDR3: TGTGCTAGTGGTTTGTGGGTATATATACAGGGGGATGTCAATGGCTACACCTTC. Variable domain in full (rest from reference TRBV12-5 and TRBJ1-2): DARVTQTPRHKVTEMGQEVTMRCQPILGHNTVFWYRQTMMQGLELLAYFRNRAPLDDSGMPKDRFSAEMPDATLATLKIQPSEPRDSAVYFCASGLWVYIQGDVNGYTFGSGTRLTVV.

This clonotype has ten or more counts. CDR3 sequence (DNA): TGTGCCAGCAGCCACCCACCTGAGACCCAGTACTTC. The encoded protein is CASSHPPETQYF. The V call is TRBV11-1, the J call TRBJ2-5; D ambiguous. Trimming removed 5 bases from V and 5 bases from J, with 9 bases in between. Germline CDR1 and CDR2: SGHAT and FQDESV (reference sequence). The CDR3 loop spans 12 amino acids. Complete variable domain (other parts from reference TRBV11-1 and TRBJ2-5): EAEVAQSPRYKITEKSQAVAFWCDPISGHATLYWYRQILGQGPELLVQFQDESVVDDSQLPKDRFSAERLKGVDSTLKIQPAELGDSAMYLCASSHPPETQYFGPGTRLLVL.

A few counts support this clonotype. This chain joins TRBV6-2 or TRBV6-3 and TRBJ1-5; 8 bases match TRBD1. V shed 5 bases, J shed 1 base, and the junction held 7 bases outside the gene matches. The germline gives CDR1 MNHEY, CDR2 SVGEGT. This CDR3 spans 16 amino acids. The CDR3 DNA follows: TGTGCCAGCAGTCCGCAGGGGGCCCTCAGCAATCAGCCCCAGCATTTT. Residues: CASSPQGALSNQPQHF.

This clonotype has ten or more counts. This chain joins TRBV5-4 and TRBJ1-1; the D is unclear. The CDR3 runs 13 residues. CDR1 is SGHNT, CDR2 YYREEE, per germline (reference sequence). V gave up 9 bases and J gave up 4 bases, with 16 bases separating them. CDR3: CATRNEGFTEAFF. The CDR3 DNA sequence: TGTGCCACACGAAATGAAGGGTTCACTGAAGCTTTCTTT. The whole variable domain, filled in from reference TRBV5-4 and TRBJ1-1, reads ETGVTQSPTHLIKTRGQQVTLRCSSQSGHNTVSWYQQALGQGPQFIFQYYREEENGRGNFPPRFSGLQFPNYSSELNVNALELDDSALYLCATRNEGFTEAFFGQGTRLTVV.

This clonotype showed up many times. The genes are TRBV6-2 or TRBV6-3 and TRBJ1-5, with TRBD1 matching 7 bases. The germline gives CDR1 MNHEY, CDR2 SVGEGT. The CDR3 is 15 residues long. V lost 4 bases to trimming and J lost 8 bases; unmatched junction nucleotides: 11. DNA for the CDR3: TGTGCCAGCAGTTTCGTGAAAGGGGGCGGAGAGCCCCAGCATTTT. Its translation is CASSFVKGGGEPQHF.

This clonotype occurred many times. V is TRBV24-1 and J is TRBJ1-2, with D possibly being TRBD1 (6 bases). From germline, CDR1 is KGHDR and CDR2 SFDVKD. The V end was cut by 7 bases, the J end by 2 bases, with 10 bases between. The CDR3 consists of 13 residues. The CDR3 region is CATSTGQNYGYTF. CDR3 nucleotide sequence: TGTGCCACCAGCACAGGACAGAACTATGGCTACACCTTC.

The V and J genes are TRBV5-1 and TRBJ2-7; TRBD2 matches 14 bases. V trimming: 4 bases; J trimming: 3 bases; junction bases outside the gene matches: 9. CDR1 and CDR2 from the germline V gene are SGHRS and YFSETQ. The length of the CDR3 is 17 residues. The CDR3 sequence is CASSPGLAGGRVYEQYF. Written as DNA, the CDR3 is TGCGCCAGCAGCCCCGGACTAGCGGGAGGAAGGGTCTACGAGCAGTACTTC.

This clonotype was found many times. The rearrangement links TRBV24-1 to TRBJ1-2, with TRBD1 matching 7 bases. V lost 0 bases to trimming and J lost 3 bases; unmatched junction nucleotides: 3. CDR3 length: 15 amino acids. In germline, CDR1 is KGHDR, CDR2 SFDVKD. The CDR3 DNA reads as TGTGCCACCAGTGATTTGCTCAGGGGGGACTATGGCTACACCTTC. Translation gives CATSDLLRGDYGYTF.

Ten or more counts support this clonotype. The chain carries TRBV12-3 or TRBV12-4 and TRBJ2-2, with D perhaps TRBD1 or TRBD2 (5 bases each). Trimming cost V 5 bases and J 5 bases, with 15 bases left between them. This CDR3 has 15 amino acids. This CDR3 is CASSPQGLATGELFF. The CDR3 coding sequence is TGTGCCAGCAGTCCCCAGGGTTTAGCGACCGGGGAGCTGTTTTTT.

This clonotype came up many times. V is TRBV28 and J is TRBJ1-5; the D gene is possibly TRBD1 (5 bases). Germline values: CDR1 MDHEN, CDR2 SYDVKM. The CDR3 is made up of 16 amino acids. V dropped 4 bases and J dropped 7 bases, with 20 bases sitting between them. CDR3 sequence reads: CASSWGVRPFIQPQHF. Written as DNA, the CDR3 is TGTGCCAGCAGTTGGGGGGTAAGGCCCTTCATCCAGCCCCAGCATTTT.

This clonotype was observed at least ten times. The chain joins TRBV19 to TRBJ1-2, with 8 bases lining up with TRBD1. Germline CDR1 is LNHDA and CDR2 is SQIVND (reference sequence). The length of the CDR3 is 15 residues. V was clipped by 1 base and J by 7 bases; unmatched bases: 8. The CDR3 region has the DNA TGTGCCAGTAGTATAGCAGGGGGCGGGGTTCGTGGCTACACCTTC. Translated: CASSIAGGGVRGYTF. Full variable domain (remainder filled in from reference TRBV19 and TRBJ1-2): DGGITQSPKYLFRKEGQNVTLSCEQNLNHDAMYWYRQDPGQGLRLIYYSQIVNDFQKGDIAEGYSVSREKKESFPLTVTSAQKNPTAFYLCASSIAGGGVRGYTFGSGTRLTVV.

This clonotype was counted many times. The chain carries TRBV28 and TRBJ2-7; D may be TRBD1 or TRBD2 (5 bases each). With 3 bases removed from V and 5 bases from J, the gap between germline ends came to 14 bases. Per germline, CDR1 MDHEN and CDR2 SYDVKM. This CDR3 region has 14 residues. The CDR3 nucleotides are TGTGCCAGCAGTTTGCGAGGGGTTGGTAACGAGCAGTACTTC. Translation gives CASSLRGVGNEQYF.